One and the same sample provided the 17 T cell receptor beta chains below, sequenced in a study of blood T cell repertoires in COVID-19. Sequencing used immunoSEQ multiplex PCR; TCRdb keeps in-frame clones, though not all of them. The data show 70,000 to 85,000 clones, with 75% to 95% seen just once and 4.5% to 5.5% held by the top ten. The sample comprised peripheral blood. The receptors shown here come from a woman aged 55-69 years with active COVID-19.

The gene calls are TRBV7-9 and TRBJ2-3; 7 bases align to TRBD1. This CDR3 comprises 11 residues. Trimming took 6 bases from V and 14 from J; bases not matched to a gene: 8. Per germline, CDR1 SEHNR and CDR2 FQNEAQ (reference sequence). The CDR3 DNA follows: TGTGCCAGCAGTTCCGACAGGGCCTTGTATTTT. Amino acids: CASSSDRALYF.

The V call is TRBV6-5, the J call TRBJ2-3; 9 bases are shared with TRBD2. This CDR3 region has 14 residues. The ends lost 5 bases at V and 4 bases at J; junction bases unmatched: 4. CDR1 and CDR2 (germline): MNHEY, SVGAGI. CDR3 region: CASSKTSGPDTQYF. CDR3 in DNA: TGTGCCAGCAGTAAGACTAGCGGTCCAGATACGCAGTATTTT.

CDR3 DNA: TGCGCCAGCAGCTTACTAGCGGGAGTAGTAGAGACCCAGTACTTC. This gives the protein CASSLLAGVVETQYF. V usage is TRBV5-1 and J usage is TRBJ2-5; 11 bases agree with TRBD2. Germline CDR1 reads SGHRS; CDR2 reads YFSETQ. CDR3 length: 15 residues. The ends lost 2 bases at V and 4 bases at J; junction bases unmatched: 4.

In nucleotides, the CDR3 is TGTGCCAGCTCCGGTCGGGACTTCATCAATGAGCAGTTCTTC. Translated, it gives CASSGRDFINEQFF. The rearrangement links TRBV18 to TRBJ2-1; TRBD2 might be the D (6 bases). Germline loops: CDR1 KGHSH, CDR2 LQKENI. The CDR3 is 14 residues long. The ends were cut back, 6 bases at V and 6 bases at J, with 15 bases in the middle.

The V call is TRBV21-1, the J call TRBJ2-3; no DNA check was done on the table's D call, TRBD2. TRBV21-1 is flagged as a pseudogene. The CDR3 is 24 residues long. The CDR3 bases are TGTGCCAGCAACCGGACCGGGGGGACGCCAAGACTAGCGGGAGGGTATGATGCGGCAGATACGCAGTATTTT. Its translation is CASNRTGGTPRLAGGYDAADTQYF.

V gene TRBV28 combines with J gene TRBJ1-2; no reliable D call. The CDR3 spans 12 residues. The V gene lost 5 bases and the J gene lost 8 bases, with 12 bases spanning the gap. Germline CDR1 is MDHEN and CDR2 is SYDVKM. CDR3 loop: CASSLQAGGYTF. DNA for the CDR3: TGTGCCAGCAGTCTTCAAGCGGGGGGCTACACCTTC.

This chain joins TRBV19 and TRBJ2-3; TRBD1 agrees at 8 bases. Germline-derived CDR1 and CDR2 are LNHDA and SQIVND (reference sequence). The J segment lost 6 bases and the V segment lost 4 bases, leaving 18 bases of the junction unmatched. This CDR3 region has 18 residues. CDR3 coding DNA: TGTGCCAGTAGTAGGCGGCAGGGGGCCCCATTTCGAGGGGATACGCAGTATTTT. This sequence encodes CASSRRQGAPFRGDTQYF.

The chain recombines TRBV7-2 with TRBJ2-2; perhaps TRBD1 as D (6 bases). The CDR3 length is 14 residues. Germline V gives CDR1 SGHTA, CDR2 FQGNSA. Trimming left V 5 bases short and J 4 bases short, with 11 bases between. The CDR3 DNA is TGTGCCAGCAGCCCGGGACAAACCACCGGGGAGCTGTTTTTT. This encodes CASSPGQTTGELFF.

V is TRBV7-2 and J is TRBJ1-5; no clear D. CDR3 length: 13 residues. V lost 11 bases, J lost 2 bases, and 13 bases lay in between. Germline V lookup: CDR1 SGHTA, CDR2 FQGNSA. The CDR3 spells CASSKPGNQPQHF. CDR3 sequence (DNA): TGTGCCTCCTCAAAGCCTGGCAATCAGCCCCAGCATTTT. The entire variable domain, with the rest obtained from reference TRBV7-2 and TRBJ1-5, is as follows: GAGVSQSPSNKVTEKGKDVELRCDPISGHTALYWYRQSLGQGLEFLIYFQGNSAPDKSGLPSDRFSAERTGGSVSTLTIQRTQQEDSAVYLCASSKPGNQPQHFGDGTRLSIL.

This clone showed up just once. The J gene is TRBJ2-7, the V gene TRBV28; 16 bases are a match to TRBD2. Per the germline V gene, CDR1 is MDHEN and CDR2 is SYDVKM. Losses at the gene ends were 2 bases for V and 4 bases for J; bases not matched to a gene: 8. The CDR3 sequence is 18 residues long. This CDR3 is CASSLPPGLAGGRYEQYF. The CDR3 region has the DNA TGTGCCAGCAGTTTACCTCCGGGACTAGCGGGAGGGAGATACGAGCAGTACTTC.

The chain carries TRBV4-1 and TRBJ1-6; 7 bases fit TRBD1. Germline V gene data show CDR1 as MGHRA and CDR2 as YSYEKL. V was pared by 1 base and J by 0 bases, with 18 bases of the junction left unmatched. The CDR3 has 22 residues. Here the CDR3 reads CASSQVWRSLPGQYSYNSPLHF. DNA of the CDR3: TGCGCCAGCAGCCAAGTCTGGCGTAGTCTACCGGGACAGTACTCCTATAATTCACCCCTCCACTTT.

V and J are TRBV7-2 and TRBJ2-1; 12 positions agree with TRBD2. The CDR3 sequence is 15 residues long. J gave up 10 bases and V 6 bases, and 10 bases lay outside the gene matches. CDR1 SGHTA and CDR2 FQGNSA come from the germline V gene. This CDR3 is CASSLAGGPSGEQFF. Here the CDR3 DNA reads TGTGCCAGCAGTCTAGCGGGAGGGCCCTCTGGGGAGCAGTTCTTC.

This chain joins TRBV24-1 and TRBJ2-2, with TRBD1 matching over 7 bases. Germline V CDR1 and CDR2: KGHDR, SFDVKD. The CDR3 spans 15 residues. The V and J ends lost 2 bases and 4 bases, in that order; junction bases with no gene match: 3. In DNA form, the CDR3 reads TGTGCCACCAGTGATTCCCGACAGGGCACCGGGGAGCTGTTTTTT. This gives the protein CATSDSRQGTGELFF.

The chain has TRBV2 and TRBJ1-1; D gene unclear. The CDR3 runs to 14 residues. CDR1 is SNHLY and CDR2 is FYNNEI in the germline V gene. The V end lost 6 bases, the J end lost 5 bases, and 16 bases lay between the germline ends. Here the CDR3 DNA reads TGTGCCAGCAGCTCGAGACAAGTCTCAACTGAAGCTTTCTTT. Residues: CASSSRQVSTEAFF.

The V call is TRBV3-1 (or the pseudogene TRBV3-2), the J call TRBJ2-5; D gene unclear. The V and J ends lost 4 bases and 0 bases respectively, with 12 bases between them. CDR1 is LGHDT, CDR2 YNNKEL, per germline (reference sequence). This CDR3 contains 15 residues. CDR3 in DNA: TGTGCCAGCAGCCCTACTACACAATACCAAGAGACCCAGTACTTC. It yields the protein CASSPTTQYQETQYF.

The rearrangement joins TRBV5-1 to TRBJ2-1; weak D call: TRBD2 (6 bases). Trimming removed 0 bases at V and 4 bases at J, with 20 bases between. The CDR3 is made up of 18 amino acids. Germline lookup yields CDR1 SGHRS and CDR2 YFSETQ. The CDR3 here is CASSLGLKLAQAYNEQFF. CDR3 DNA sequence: TGCGCCAGCAGCTTGGGGCTGAAACTAGCCCAAGCTTACAATGAGCAGTTCTTC.

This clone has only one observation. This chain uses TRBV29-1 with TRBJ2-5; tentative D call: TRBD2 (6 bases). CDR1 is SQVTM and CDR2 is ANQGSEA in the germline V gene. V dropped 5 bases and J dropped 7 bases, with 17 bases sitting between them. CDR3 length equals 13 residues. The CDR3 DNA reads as TGCAGCGTTTCTGCGGAGGGTCTTCCGACCCAGTACTTC. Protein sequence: CSVSAEGLPTQYF.